This T cell receptor (beta chain) appears in the sequencing data of a study of lymphopenia after photon versus proton radiotherapy. Study-level points and caveats: Photon-treated patients lost naive T cells and TCR diversity; proton-treated stayed stable.

Points on this clone: Its target is not known.

Sequenced by immunoSEQ multiplex PCR; TCRdb stores in-frame clones only, minus some. Found here are approximately 70,000 clones, around 90% of them singletons; the top ten hold roughly 13%. CDR1 and CDR2 (germline): MNHNS, SASEGT. Trimming took off 6 bases at V and 3 bases at J, with 17 bases between the two ends. The CDR3 runs 15 residues. The rearrangement links TRBV6-1 to TRBJ1-2, with D unclear. The receptor was derived from an elderly man with esophageal cancer. Sequencing was performed on peripheral blood, taken from a patient treated with proton-based radiotherapy. CDR3 in DNA: TGTGCCAGCAGCCCCGGACTATCGAGGGACTATGGCTACACCTTC. Its translation: CASSPGLSRDYGYTF.